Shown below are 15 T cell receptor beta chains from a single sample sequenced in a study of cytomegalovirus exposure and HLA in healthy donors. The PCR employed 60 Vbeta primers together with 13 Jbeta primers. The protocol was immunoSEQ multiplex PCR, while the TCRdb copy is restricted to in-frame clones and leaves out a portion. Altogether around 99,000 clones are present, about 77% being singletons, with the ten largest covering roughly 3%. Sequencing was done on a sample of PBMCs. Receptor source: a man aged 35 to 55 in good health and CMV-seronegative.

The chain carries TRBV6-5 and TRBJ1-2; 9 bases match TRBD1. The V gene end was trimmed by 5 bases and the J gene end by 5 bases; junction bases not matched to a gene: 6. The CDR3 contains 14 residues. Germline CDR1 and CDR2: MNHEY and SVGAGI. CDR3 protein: CASSPDRGGYGYTF. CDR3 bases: TGTGCCAGCAGTCCGGACAGGGGTGGATATGGCTACACCTTC.

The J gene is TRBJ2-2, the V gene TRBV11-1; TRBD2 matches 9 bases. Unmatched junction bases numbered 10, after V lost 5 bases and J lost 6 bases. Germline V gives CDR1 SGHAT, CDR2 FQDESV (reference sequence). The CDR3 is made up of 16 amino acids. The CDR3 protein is CASSLTGRGGPGELFF. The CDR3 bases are TGTGCCAGCAGCCTAACCGGGCGGGGGGGCCCCGGGGAGCTGTTTTTT.

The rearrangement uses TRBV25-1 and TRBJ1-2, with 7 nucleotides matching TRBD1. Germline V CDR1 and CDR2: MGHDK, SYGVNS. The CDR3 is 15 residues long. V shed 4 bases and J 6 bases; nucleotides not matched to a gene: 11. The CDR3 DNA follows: TGTGCCAGCAGTGGGTACAGGGGCGGGCTAGATGGCTACACCTTC. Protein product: CASSGYRGGLDGYTF.

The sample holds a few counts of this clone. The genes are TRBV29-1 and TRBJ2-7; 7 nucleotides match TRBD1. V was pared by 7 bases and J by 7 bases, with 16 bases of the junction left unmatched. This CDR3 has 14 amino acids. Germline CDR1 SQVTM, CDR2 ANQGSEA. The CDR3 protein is CSATPGTDYGEQYF. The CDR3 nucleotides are TGCAGCGCGACCCCCGGGACAGATTACGGGGAGCAGTACTTC.

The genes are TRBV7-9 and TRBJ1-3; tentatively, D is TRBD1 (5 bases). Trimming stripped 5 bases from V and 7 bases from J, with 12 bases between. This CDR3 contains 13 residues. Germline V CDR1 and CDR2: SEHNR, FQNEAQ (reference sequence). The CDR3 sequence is CASSVAGGNTIYF. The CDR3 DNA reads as TGTGCCAGCAGCGTCGCGGGGGGGAACACCATATATTTT.

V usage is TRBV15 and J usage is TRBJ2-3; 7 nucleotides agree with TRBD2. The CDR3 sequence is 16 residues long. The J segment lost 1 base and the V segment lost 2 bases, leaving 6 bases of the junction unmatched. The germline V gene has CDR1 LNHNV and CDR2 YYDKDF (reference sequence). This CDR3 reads CATSRRDYRGTDTQYF. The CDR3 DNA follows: TGTGCCACCAGCAGAAGGGACTATCGGGGCACAGATACGCAGTATTTT.

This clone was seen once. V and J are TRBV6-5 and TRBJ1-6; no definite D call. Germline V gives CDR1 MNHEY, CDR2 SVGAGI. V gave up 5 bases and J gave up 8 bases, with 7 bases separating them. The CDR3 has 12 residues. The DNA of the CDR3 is TGTGCCAGCAGTCGCCAGGATTCACCCCTCCACTTT. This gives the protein CASSRQDSPLHF.

CDR3 amino acids: CASSVNRDYEQYF. The CDR3, as DNA: TGCGCCAGCAGTGTGAACAGAGACTACGAGCAGTACTTC. The V gene is TRBV10-2, the J gene TRBJ2-7, with D uncertain. Trimming took 4 bases from V and 3 from J, leaving 10 bases between them. The CDR3 totals 13 residues. Germline V gives CDR1 WSHSY, CDR2 SAAADI.

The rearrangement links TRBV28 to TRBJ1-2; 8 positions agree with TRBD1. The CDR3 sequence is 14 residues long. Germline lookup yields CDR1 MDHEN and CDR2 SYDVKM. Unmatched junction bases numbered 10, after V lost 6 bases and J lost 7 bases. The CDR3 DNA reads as TGTGCCAGCAGCTTAGGGACAGGATCGGGTGGCTACACCTTC. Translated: CASSLGTGSGGYTF.

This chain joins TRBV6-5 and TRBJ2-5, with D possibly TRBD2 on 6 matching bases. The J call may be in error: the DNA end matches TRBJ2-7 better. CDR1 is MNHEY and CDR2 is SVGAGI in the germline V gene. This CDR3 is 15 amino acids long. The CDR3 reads CASSYEEGSSYEQYF. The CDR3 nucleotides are TGTGCCAGCAGTTACGAGGAGGGGTCCTCCTACGAGCAGTACTTC.

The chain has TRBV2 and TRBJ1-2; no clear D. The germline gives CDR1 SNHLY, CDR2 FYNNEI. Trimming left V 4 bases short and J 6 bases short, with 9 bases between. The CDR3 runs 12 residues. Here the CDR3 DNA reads TGTGCCAGCAGTGGTTCGAGGGATGGCTACACCTTC. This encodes CASSGSRDGYTF.

CDR3 amino acids: CASSRTGLNTEAFF. CDR3 sequence (DNA): TGTGCCAGCAGTAGGACAGGGCTAAACACTGAAGCTTTCTTT. The V and J genes are TRBV6-5 and TRBJ1-1, with 8 positions matching TRBD1. The CDR3 runs 14 residues. Germline CDR1 and CDR2: MNHEY and SVGAGI. Germline trimming cut 5 bases from V and 2 bases from J; bases unmatched to any gene: 4.

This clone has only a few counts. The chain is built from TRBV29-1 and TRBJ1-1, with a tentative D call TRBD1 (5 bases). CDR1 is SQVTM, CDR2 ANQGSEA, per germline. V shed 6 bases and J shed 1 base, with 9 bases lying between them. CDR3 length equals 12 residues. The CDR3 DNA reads TGCAGCGTGGGTACAGGGAACACTGAAGCTTTCTTT. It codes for CSVGTGNTEAFF.

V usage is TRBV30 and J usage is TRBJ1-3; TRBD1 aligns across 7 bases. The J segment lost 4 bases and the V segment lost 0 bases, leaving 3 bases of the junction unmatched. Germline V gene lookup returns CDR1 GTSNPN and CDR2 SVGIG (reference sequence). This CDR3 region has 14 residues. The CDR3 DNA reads TGTGCCTGGAGTGTGTCGACAGGGGGAAACACCATATATTTT. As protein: CAWSVSTGGNTIYF. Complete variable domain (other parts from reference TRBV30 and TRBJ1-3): SQTIHQWPATLVQPVGSPLSLECTVEGTSNPNLYWYRQAAGRGLQLLFYSVGIGQISSEVPQNLSASRPQDRQFILSSKKLLLSDSGFYLCAWSVSTGGNTIYFGEGSWLTVV.

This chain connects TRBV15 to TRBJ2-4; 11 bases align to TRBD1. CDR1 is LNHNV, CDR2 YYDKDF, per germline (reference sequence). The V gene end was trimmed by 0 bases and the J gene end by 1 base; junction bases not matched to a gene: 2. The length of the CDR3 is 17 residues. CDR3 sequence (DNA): TGTGCCACCAGCAGAGAGGGGGACAGGGGGGCCAAAAACATTCAGTACTTC. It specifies CATSREGDRGAKNIQYF.